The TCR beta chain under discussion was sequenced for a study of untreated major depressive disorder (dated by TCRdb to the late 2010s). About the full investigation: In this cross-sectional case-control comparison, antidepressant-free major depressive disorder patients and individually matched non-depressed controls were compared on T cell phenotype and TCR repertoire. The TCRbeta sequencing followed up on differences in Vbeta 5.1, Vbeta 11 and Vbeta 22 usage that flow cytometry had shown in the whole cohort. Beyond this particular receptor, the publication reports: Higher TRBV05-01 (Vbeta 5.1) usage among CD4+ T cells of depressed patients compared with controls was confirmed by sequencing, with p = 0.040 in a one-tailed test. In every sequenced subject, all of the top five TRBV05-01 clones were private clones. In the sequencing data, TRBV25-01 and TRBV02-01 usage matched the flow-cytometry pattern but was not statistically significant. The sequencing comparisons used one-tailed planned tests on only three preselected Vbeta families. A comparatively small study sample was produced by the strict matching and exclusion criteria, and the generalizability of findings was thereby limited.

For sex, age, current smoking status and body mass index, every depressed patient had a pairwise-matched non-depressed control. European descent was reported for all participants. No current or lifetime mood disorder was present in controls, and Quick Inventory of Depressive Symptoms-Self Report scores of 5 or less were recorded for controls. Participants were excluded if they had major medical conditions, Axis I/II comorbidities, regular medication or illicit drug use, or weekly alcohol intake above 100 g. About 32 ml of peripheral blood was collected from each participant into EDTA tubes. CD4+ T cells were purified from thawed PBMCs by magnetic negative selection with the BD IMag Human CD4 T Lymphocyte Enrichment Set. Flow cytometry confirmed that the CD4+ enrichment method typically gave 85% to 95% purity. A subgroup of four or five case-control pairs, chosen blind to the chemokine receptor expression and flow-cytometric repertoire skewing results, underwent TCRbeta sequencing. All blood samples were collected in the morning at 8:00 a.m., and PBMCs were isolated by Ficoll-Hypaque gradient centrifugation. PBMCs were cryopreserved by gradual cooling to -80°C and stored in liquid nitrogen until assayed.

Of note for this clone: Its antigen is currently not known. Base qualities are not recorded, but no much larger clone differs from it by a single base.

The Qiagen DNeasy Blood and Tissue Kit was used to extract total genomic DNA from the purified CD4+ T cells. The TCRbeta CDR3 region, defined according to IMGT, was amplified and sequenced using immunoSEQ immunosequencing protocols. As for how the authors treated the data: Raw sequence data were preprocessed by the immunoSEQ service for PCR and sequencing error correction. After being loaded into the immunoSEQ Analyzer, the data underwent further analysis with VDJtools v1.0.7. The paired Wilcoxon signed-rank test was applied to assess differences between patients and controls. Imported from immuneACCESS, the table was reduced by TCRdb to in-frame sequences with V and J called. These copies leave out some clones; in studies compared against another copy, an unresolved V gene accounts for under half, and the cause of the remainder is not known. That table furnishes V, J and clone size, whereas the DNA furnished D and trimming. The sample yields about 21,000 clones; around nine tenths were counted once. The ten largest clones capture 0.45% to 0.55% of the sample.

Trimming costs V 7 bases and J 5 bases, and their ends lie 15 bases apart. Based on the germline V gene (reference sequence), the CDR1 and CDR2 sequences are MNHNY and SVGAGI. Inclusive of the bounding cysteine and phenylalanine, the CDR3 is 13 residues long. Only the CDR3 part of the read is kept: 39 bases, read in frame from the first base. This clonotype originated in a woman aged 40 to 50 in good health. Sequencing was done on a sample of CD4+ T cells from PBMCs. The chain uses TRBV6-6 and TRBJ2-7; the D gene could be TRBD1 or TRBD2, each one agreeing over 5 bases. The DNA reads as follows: TGTGCCAGCAAGGGCAGGGACCCTGACGAGCAGTACTTC. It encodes CASKGRDPDEQYF.